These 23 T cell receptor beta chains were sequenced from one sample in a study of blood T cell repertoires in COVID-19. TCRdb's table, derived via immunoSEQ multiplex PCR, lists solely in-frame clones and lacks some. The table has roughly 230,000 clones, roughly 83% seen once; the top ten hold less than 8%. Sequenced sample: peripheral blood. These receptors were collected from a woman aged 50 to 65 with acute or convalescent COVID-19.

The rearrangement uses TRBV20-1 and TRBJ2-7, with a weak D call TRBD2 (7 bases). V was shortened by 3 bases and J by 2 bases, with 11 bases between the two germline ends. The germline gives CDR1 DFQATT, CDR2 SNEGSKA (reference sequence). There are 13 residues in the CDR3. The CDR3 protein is CSASSGGPYEQYF. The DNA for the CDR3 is TGCAGTGCTAGTTCGGGGGGCCCCTACGAGCAGTACTTC.

For the CDR3, the DNA is TGTGCCAGCCGAGACGGGGACAGACAAGAGACCCAGTACTTC. It encodes CASRDGDRQETQYF. This sequence joins TRBV7-4 and TRBJ2-5; 7 bases are a match to TRBD1. V was pared by 8 bases and J by 2 bases, with 8 bases of the junction left unmatched. Germline values: CDR1 SGHVT, CDR2 SQSDAQ. The CDR3 sequence is 14 residues long. Combining the CDR3 with reference TRBV7-4 and TRBJ2-5 gives the whole variable domain GAGVSQSPRYKVAKRGRDVALRCDSISGHVTLYWYRQTLGQGSEVLTYSQSDAQRDKSGRPSGRFSAERPERSVSTLKIQRTEQGDSAVYLCASRDGDRQETQYFGPGTRLLVL.

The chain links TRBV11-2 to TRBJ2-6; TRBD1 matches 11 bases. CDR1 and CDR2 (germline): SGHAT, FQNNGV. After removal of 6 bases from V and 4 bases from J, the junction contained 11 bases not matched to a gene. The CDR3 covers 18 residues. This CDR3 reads CASRKPGQGVAGANVLTF. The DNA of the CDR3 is TGTGCCAGCAGAAAACCGGGACAGGGGGTAGCCGGGGCCAACGTCCTGACTTTC. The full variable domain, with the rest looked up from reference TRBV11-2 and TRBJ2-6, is EAGVAQSPRYKIIEKRQSVAFWCNPISGHATLYWYQQILGQGPKLLIQFQNNGVVDDSQLPKDRFSAERLKGVDSTLKIQPAKLEDSAVYLCASRKPGQGVAGANVLTFGAGSRLTVL.

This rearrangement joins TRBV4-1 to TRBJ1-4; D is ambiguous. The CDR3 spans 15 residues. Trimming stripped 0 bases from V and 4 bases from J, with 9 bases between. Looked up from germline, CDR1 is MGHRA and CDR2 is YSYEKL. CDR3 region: CASSQDRQVNEKLFF. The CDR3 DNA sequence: TGCGCCAGCAGCCAAGATCGGCAGGTTAATGAAAAACTGTTTTTT.

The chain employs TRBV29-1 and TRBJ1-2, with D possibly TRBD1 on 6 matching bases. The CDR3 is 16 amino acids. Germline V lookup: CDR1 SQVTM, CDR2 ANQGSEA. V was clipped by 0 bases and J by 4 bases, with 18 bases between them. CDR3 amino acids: CSVEDPFRDTLYGYTF. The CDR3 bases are TGCAGCGTTGAAGATCCTTTCCGGGACACCCTCTATGGCTACACCTTC.

CDR3 region: CATSDGQGVTEKLFF. DNA for the CDR3: TGTGCCACCAGTGACGGACAGGGGGTGACCGAAAAACTGTTTTTT. The chain couples TRBV24-1 to TRBJ1-4; 10 nucleotides agree with TRBD1. The germline V gene encodes CDR1 KGHDR and CDR2 SFDVKD. V dropped 4 bases and J dropped 8; count of bases not matched to a gene: 6. The CDR3 sequence is 15 residues long.

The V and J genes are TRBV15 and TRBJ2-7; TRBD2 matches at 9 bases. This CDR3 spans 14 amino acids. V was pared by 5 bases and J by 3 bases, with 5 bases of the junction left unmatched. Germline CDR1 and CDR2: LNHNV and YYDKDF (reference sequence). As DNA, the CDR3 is TGTGCCACCAGCCGGGGCGGGGGGGACTACGAGCAGTACTTC. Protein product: CATSRGGGDYEQYF.

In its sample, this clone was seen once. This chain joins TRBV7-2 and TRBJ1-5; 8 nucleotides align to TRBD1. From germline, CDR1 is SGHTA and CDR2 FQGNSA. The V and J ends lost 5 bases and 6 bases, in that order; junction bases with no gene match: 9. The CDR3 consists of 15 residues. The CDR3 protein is CASSQRTGRGQPQHF. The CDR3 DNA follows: TGTGCCAGCAGCCAACGGACAGGGAGGGGTCAGCCCCAGCATTTT.

Here the CDR3 DNA reads TGTGCCAGCAGTTCGGGACTCGGGGAGCTGTTTTTT. It is translated as CASSSGLGELFF. The chain links TRBV12-3 or TRBV12-4 to TRBJ2-2; TRBD2 might be the D (6 bases). V was shortened by 4 bases and J by 7 bases, with 7 bases between the two germline ends. This CDR3 has 12 residues.

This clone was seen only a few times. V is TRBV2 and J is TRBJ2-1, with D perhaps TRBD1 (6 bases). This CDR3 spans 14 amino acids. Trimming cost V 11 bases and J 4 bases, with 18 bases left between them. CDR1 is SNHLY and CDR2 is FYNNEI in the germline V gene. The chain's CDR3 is CALTPGARYNEQFF. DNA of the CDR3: TGTGCCCTAACCCCAGGGGCTCGGTACAATGAGCAGTTCTTC. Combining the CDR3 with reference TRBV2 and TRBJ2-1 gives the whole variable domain EPEVTQTPSHQVTQMGQEVILRCVPISNHLYFYWYRQILGQKVEFLVSFYNNEISEKSEIFDDQFSVERPDGSNFTLKIRSTKLEDSAMYFCALTPGARYNEQFFGPGTRLTVL.

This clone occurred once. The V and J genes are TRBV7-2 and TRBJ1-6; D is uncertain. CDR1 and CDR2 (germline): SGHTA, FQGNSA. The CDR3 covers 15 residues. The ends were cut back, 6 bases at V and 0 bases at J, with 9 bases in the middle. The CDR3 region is CASRPDNSYNSPLHF. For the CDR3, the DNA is TGTGCCAGCAGACCAGACAACTCCTATAATTCACCCCTCCACTTT. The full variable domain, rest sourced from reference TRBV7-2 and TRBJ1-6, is GAGVSQSPSNKVTEKGKDVELRCDPISGHTALYWYRQSLGQGLEFLIYFQGNSAPDKSGLPSDRFSAERTGGSVSTLTIQRTQQEDSAVYLCASRPDNSYNSPLHFGNGTRLTVT.

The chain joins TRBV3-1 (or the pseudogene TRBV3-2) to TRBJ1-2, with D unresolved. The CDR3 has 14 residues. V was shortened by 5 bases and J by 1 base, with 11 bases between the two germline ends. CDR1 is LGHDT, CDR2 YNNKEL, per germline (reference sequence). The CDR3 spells CASSSHHSNYGYTF. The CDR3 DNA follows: TGTGCCAGCAGCTCACATCACAGTAACTATGGCTACACCTTC.

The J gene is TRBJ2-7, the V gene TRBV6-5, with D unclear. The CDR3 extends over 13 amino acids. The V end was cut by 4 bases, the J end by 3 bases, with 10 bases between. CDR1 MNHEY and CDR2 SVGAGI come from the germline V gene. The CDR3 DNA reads TGTGCCAGCAGTTCGACAATCAGCTACGAGCAGTACTTC. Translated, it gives CASSSTISYEQYF.

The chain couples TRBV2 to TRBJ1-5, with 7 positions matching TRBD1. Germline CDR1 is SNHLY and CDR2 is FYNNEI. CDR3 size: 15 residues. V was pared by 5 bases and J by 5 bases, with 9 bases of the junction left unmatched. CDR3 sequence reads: CASSPGQGGDQPQHF. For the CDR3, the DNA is TGTGCCAGCAGTCCGGGTCAGGGGGGTGATCAGCCCCAGCATTTT.

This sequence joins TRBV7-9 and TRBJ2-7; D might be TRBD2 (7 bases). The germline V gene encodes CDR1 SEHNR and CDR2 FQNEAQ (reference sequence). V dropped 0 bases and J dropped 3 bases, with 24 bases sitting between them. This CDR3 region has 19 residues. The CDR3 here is CASSLALSGGGLVGYEQYF. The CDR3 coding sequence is TGTGCCAGCAGCTTAGCGCTATCGGGGGGCGGGCTAGTAGGCTACGAGCAGTACTTC.

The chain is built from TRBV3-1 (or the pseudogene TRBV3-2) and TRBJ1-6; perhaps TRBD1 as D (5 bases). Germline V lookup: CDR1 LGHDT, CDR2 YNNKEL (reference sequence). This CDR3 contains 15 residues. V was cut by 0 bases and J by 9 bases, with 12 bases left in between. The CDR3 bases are TGTGCCAGCAGCCAAGATCAGGGAATTAGTTCACCCCTCCACTTT. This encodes CASSQDQGISSPLHF.

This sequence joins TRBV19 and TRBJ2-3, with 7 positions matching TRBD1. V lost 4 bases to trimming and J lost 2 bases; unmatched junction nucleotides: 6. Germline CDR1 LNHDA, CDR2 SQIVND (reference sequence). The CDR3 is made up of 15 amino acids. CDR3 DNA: TGTGCCAGTAGTACCGGACAGGCGATCACAGATACGCAGTATTTT. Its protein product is CASSTGQAITDTQYF.

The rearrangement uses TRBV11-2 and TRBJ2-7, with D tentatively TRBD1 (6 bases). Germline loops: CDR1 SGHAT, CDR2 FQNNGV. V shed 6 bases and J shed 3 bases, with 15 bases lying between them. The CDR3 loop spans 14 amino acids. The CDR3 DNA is TGTGCCAGCAGGAGACAGGCAGTCGACTACGAGCAGTACTTC. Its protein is CASRRQAVDYEQYF. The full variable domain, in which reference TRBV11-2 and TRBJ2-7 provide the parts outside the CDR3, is EAGVAQSPRYKIIEKRQSVAFWCNPISGHATLYWYQQILGQGPKLLIQFQNNGVVDDSQLPKDRFSAERLKGVDSTLKIQPAKLEDSAVYLCASRRQAVDYEQYFGPGTRLTVT.

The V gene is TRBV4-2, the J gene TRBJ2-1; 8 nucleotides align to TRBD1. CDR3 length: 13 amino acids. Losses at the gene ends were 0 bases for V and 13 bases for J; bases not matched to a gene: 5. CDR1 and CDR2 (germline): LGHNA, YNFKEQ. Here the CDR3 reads CASSQEQGARQFF. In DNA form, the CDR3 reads TGTGCCAGCAGCCAAGAGCAGGGGGCGCGACAGTTCTTC.

CDR3 in DNA: TGTGCCATTACGGGGGACTATGGCTACACCTTC. Its translation is CAITGDYGYTF. The chain has TRBV10-3 and TRBJ1-2, with D perhaps TRBD1 (5 bases). Between the trimmed V and J ends, which lost 9 bases and 3 bases, there was a span of 8 bases. Germline V gene lookup returns CDR1 ENHRY and CDR2 SYGVKD. CDR3 size: 11 residues.

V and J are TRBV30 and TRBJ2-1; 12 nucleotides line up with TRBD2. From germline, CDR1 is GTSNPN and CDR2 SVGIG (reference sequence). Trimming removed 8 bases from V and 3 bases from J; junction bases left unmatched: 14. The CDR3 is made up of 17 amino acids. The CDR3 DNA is TGTGCCGGCGGCCATTCCGGGACTAGCGGGCACTACAATGAGCAGTTCTTC. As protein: CAGGHSGTSGHYNEQFF.

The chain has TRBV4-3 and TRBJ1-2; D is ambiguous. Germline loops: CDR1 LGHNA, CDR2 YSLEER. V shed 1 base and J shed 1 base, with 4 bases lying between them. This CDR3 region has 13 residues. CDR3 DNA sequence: TGCGCCAGCAGCCAAGGAGATAACTATGGCTACACCTTC. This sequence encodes CASSQGDNYGYTF.

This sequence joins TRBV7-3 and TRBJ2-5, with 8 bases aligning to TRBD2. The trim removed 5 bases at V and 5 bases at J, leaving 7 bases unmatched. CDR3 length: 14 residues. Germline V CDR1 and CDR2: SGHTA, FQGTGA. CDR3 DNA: TGTGCCAGCAGCCCCCGGGGGGGGGCGGAGACCCAGTACTTC. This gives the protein CASSPRGGAETQYF.